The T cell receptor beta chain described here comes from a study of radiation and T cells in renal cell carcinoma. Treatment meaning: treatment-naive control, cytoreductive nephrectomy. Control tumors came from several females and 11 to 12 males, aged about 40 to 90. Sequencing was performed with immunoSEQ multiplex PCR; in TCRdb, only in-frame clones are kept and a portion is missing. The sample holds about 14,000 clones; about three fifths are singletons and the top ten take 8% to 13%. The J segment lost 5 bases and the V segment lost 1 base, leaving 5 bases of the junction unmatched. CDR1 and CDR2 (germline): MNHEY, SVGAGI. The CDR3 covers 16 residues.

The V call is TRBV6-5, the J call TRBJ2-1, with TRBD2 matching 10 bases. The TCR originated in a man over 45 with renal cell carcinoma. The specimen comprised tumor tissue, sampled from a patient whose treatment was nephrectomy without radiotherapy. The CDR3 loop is CASSYFLAGGDNEQFF. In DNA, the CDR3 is TGTGCCAGCAGTTACTTTTTAGCGGGGGGAGACAATGAGCAGTTCTTC.